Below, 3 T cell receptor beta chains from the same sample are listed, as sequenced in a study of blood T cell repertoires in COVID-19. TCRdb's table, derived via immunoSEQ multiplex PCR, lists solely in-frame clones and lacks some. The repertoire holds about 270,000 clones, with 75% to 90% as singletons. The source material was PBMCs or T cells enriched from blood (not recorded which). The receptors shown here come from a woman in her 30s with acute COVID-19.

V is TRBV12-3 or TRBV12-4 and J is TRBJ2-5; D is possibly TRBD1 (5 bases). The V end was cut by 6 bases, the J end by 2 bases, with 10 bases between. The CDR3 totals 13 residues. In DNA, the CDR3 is TGTGCCAGCAGCTTGACAGCTCAAGAGACCCAGTACTTC. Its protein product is CASSLTAQETQYF.

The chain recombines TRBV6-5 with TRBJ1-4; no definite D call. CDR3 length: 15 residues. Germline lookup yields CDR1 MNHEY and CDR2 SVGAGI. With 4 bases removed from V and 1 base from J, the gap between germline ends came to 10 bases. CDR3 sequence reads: CASSLNEGTNEKLFF. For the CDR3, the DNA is TGTGCCAGCAGTTTAAACGAGGGAACTAATGAAAAACTGTTTTTT.

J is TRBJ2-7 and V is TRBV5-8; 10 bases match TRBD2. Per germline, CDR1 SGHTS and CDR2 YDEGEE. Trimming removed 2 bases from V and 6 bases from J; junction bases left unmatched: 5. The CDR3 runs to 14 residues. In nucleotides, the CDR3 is TGTGCCAGCAGCTTCGCTAGCGGGAGCTCCGAGCAGTACTTC. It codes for CASSFASGSSEQYF.